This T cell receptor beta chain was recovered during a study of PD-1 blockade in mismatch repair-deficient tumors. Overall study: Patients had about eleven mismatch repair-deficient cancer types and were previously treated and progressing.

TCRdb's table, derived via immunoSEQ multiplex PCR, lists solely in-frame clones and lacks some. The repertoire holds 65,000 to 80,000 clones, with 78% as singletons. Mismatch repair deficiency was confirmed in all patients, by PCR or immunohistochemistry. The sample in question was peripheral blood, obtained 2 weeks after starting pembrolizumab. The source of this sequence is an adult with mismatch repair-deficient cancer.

DNA of the CDR3: TGTGCCTGGAGGGGAGACGAGCGAGAAGGCTACACCTTC. Its translation is CAWRGDEREGYTF. The chain carries TRBV30 and TRBJ1-2; D not certain. Germline V lookup: CDR1 GTSNPN, CDR2 SVGIG (reference sequence). The germline V and J ends were trimmed by 3 bases and 8 bases, with 16 bases remaining between them. The CDR3 runs 13 residues. Drawing the rest from reference TRBV30 and TRBJ1-2, the complete variable domain is SQTIHQWPATLVQPVGSPLSLECTVEGTSNPNLYWYRQAAGRGLQLLFYSVGIGQISSEVPQNLSASRPQDRQFILSSKKLLLSDSGFYLCAWRGDEREGYTFGSGTRLTVV.